This TCR beta chain derives from a study of graft-versus-host responses after intestinal transplantation. About the research overall: Recipients received multivisceral, liver-intestinal, or isolated intestinal transplants. Overall study results and limits: Graft-versus-host to host-versus-graft clonal ratios in allografts were high in patients with graft-donor T cell macrochimerism.

The germline V gene encodes CDR1 MNHEY and CDR2 SVGAGI. With 4 bases removed from V and 1 base from J, the gap between germline ends came to 11 bases. The CDR3 consists of 15 residues. The sample holds a few counts of this clone. Its antigen is undetermined. Data came from immunoSEQ multiplex PCR; TCRdb stores just in-frame clones and leaves some out. Of roughly 20,000 clones listed, approximately 70% are singletons. Processed graft tissue released its intraepithelial and lamina propria lymphocytes. This chain uses TRBV6-5 with TRBJ1-5; D may be TRBD1 (6 bases). The sequences come from ileum tissue, collected approximately three weeks after intestinal transplant. This TCR was recovered from a human patient who received an intestinal transplant, so some T cells may come from the graft donor. CDR3 DNA: TGTGCCAGCAGTTCAGGGGTGGAGAGCAATCAGCCCCAGCATTTT. It is translated as CASSSGVESNQPQHF.